This T cell receptor (beta chain) was obtained from a study of T cells after yellow fever vaccination. Study overall: Those fractions that held only low numbers of cells were prepared using the SMART-Seq v4 Ultra Low Input RNA kit. Points from the study as a whole: In FACS-sorted repertoires, abundant clonotypes from the bulk population could appear as contaminants. A large majority of primary-vaccination clones showed up again after the booster (roughly 95% CD4, around 90% CD8).

This clonotype was counted between two and nine times. Its antigen is currently unknown. Germline CDR1 MGHDK, CDR2 SYGVNS. Trimming stripped 6 bases from V and 1 base from J, with 13 bases between. CDR3 length equals 16 residues. TCR cDNA, made by 5'RACE template switching, carried an added universal primer site and UMIs. TCRdb itself ran the 5' RACE reads through MiXCR, one entry per CDR3 protein. The table has over 300,000 distinct CDR3 sequences, around 7% seen once. V gene TRBV25-1 combines with J gene TRBJ2-6; tentatively, D is TRBD1 (6 bases). This clonotype originated in a man younger than 35 who received the YFV17D yellow fever vaccine. The sample in question was PBMCs, obtained about 41 days after the first yellow fever vaccination. The CDR3 DNA sequence: TGTGCCAGCAGCTACCAAACAGGGTCTGGGGCCAACGTCCTGACTTTC. This gives the protein CASSYQTGSGANVLTF.